This T cell receptor (beta chain) was documented in a study of tumor-infiltrating lymphocytes in primary liver carcinoma. It was from roughly 20-30 mg of unsorted bulk tissue that RNA and DNA were co-extracted. The CDR3 is 15 amino acids. CDR1 is SGHAT, CDR2 FQDESV, per germline (reference sequence). Production of TCR beta cDNA used around 500 ng total RNA together with a constant-region primer. Libraries of TCR beta came from three nested multiplex PCR rounds with slightly modified ARM-PCR. Investigators reported that the first two PCR rounds, at 10 cycles each, used TRBV1-TRBV30 forward primers with a C-beta reverse primer. TCRdb passed the multiplex PCR reads through MiXCR, listing each CDR3 protein once. Counted here are nearly 50,000 distinct CDR3 sequences, 70% to 75% occurring once; the ten biggest clones make up about a quarter. As regards this clonotype: No antigen is known for it. The junction differs from germline at one of its ends, possibly a read error.

General study findings and limits: It was in tumors, not blood, that the top-250-clone fraction was significantly higher (p = 0.039).

The J gene is TRBJ2-1, the V gene TRBV11-1; D uncertain. Sequences were obtained from liver tumor tissue from sampling region 3. Regarding subset: tumor region T3, left-lateral pole. The receptor was derived from a man in his forties with primary liver carcinoma and hepatitis B virus infection. The CDR3 DNA is TGTGCCAGCAGCTCCCCGGCAACAGTTGTCAATGTGCAGTTCTTC. Its protein is CASSSPATVVNVQFF.